The 27 T cell receptor beta chains presented below share a single source sample, sequenced in a study of technical replicates of blood from a few donors. Method: immunoSEQ multiplex PCR; TCRdb's copy keeps in-frame clones and lacks some. This sample yields roughly 87,000 clones, of which 94% are seen a single time; roughly 0.24% belongs to the top ten. Specimen: T cells isolated from PBMCs. Every receptor here comes from a human donor in good health.

The V call is TRBV25-1, the J call TRBJ1-2; D gene unclear. Germline-derived CDR1 and CDR2 are MGHDK and SYGVNS. V was pared by 1 base and J by 6 bases, with 15 bases between. The CDR3 loop spans 15 amino acids. CDR3: CASSEWGGWPHGYTF. For the CDR3, the DNA is TGTGCCAGCAGTGAATGGGGAGGGTGGCCCCATGGCTACACCTTC.

This rearrangement joins TRBV6-5 to TRBJ1-1; D not resolved. The CDR3 consists of 13 residues. The germline CDR1 and CDR2 sequences are MNHEY and SVGAGI. Trimming cost V 2 bases and J 1 base, with 5 bases left between them. CDR3 sequence: CASSYNGNTEAFF. CDR3 nucleotides: TGTGCCAGCAGTTACAACGGGAACACTGAAGCTTTCTTT.

The V and J genes are TRBV13 and TRBJ2-1; a weak D match, TRBD1 (6 bases). CDR1 and CDR2 from the germline V gene are PRHDT and FYEKMQ (reference sequence). This CDR3 is 13 amino acids long. Trimming left V 3 bases short and J 6 bases short, with 9 bases between. The CDR3 spells CASSLPGANEQFF. Here the CDR3 DNA reads TGTGCCAGCAGCTTGCCAGGGGCCAATGAGCAGTTCTTC.

This clone has a single count. The V and J genes are TRBV6-6 and TRBJ1-1; a possible D gene is TRBD1 (5 bases). The CDR3 totals 15 residues. CDR1 is MNHNY and CDR2 is SVGAGI in the germline V gene (reference sequence). V was shortened by 1 base and J by 2 bases, with 11 bases between the two germline ends. The CDR3 protein is CASSYYRDFNTEAFF. The CDR3 DNA sequence: TGTGCCAGCAGTTACTATAGGGACTTTAACACTGAAGCTTTCTTT.

V usage is TRBV29-1 and J usage is TRBJ2-5; no firm D call. CDR3 size: 11 residues. CDR1 SQVTM and CDR2 ANQGSEA come from the germline V gene. Trimming removed 4 bases at V and 4 bases at J, with 7 bases between. Written as DNA, the CDR3 is TGCAGCGTTGGGCAAAGAGAGACCCAGTACTTC. Protein: CSVGQRETQYF.

V is TRBV27 and J is TRBJ1-5; D may be TRBD1 (5 bases). This CDR3 spans 13 amino acids. The germline CDR1 and CDR2 sequences are MNHEY and SMNVEV (reference sequence). The V and J ends lost 9 bases and 2 bases respectively, with 11 bases between them. CDR3 sequence (DNA): TGTGCCAGTCACGGAGGGGGCAATCAGCCCCAGCATTTT. Its protein product is CASHGGGNQPQHF.

The chain carries TRBV7-9 and TRBJ2-1; TRBD1 agrees at 12 bases. Trimming removed 5 bases from V and 8 bases from J; junction bases left unmatched: 7. The CDR3 spans 15 residues. The germline V gene has CDR1 SEHNR and CDR2 FQNEAQ (reference sequence). CDR3 bases: TGTGCCAGCAGCCCGGGGACAGGGGGCGTTTATGAGCAGTTCTTC. Encoded protein: CASSPGTGGVYEQFF.

The J gene is TRBJ1-3, the V gene TRBV4-1, with D possibly TRBD1 on 6 matching bases. CDR1 and CDR2 (germline): MGHRA, YSYEKL. Trimming took 3 bases from V and 4 from J, leaving 19 bases between them. The CDR3 contains 17 residues. The CDR3 sequence: CASSHDRGQLIGNTIYF. The CDR3 nucleotides are TGCGCCAGCAGCCATGACCGAGGACAGCTGATCGGAAACACCATATATTTT.

The rearrangement joins TRBV28 to TRBJ2-7; 9 nucleotides align to TRBD1. The trim removed 5 bases at V and 4 bases at J, leaving 9 bases unmatched. Germline CDR1 reads MDHEN; CDR2 reads SYDVKM. The CDR3 is 15 amino acids. CDR3 sequence (DNA): TGTGCCAGCAGTATCCGGACAGGGGACCGATACGAGCAGTACTTC. Translation gives CASSIRTGDRYEQYF.

This sequence joins TRBV7-2 and TRBJ2-3; 9 nucleotides align to TRBD2. CDR3 length: 17 amino acids. Germline assignment: CDR1 SGHTA and CDR2 FQGNSA. V dropped 3 bases and J dropped 6; count of bases not matched to a gene: 13. CDR3 bases: TGTGCCAGCAGCTTCCTCCAGGAAGCGGGAGGCCCGGATACGCAGTATTTT. Protein: CASSFLQEAGGPDTQYF.

The V gene is TRBV19, the J gene TRBJ2-1, with 9 bases lining up with TRBD2. The germline V gene has CDR1 LNHDA and CDR2 SQIVND (reference sequence). Trimming at V came to 3 bases and at J to 9 bases, leaving 3 bases not matched to a gene. The CDR3 runs to 13 residues. CDR3 nucleotide sequence: TGTGCCAGTAGTATTGGCGGGGGGGTTGAGCAGTTCTTC. It is translated as CASSIGGGVEQFF.

This clone was recorded only once. The chain employs TRBV6-6 and TRBJ2-1; 9 bases fit TRBD1. Germline lookup yields CDR1 MNHNY and CDR2 SVGAGI (reference sequence). The CDR3 contains 16 residues. The V gene end was trimmed by 6 bases and the J gene end by 7 bases; junction bases not matched to a gene: 13. DNA of the CDR3: TGTGCCAGCAGATCTGGACAGGGGACAGGGAGGAATGAGCAGTTCTTC. As protein: CASRSGQGTGRNEQFF.

The chain links TRBV10-2 to TRBJ2-1; D uncertain. V was shortened by 4 bases and J by 5 bases, with 3 bases between the two germline ends. This CDR3 is 11 amino acids long. Germline CDR1 is WSHSY and CDR2 is SAAADI. The CDR3 DNA reads TGCGCCAGCAGTGTTAACAATGAGCAGTTCTTC. It is translated as CASSVNNEQFF.

This chain links TRBV27 with TRBJ2-7; 12 nucleotides match TRBD2. The CDR3 length is 18 residues. V gave up 3 bases and J gave up 4 bases; unmatched junction bases: 13. Germline lookup yields CDR1 MNHEY and CDR2 SMNVEV (reference sequence). For the CDR3, the DNA is TGTGCCAGCAGTTTTTTTGCTAGCGGGGGGGACCTTACTTACGAGCAGTACTTC. Translated, it gives CASSFFASGGDLTYEQYF.

The chain links TRBV30 to TRBJ2-2; D uncertain. Germline CDR1 is GTSNPN and CDR2 is SVGIG (reference sequence). This CDR3 has 11 residues. In DNA, the CDR3 is TGTGCTCGACAATTCACCGGGGAGCTGTTTTTT. This encodes CARQFTGELFF. Using reference TRBV30 and TRBJ2-2 for the parts outside the CDR3, the full variable domain is SQTIHQWPATLVQPVGSPLSLECTVEGTSNPNLYWYRQAAGRGLQLLFYSVGIGQISSEVPQNLSASRPQDRQFILSSKKLLLSDSGFYLCARQFTGELFFGEGSRLTVL.

The chain combines TRBV7-9 with TRBJ2-5, with TRBD1 as a possible D gene (5 bases). Germline assignment: CDR1 SEHNR and CDR2 FQNEAQ (reference sequence). Deletions cut 6 bases from V and 5 bases from J, with 7 bases between. This CDR3 is built from 11 residues. The CDR3 is CASSYRETQYF. Written as DNA, the CDR3 is TGTGCCAGCAGTTACAGGGAGACCCAGTACTTC.

This rearrangement joins TRBV5-1 to TRBJ1-4; D gene uncertain. CDR1 is SGHRS and CDR2 is YFSETQ in the germline V gene. The V and J ends lost 4 bases and 8 bases respectively, with 12 bases between them. The CDR3 is made up of 13 amino acids. DNA of the CDR3: TGCGCCAGCAGCGAGGTAGGCGGCGAAAAACTGTTTTTT. Translation gives CASSEVGGEKLFF.

The V and J genes are TRBV28 and TRBJ1-1, with D maybe TRBD1 (5 bases). The V and J ends lost 9 bases and 0 bases respectively, with 17 bases between them. CDR3 length equals 15 residues. CDR1 is MDHEN and CDR2 is SYDVKM in the germline V gene. The CDR3 here is CASSLGGRMNTEAFF. The CDR3 coding sequence is TGTGCCAGTTCTCTCGGGGGGAGAATGAACACTGAAGCTTTCTTT.

The V and J genes are TRBV10-3 and TRBJ1-1; 7 nucleotides align to TRBD1. This CDR3 is built from 14 residues. V was clipped by 2 bases and J by 7 bases; unmatched bases: 7. The V gene's germline CDR1 is ENHRY and CDR2 SYGVKD. Here the CDR3 reads CAISEKGQFFEAFF. CDR3 bases: TGTGCCATCAGTGAGAAGGGACAGTTTTTTGAAGCTTTCTTT.

The chain employs TRBV7-9 and TRBJ2-7; the D gene is possibly TRBD2 (5 bases). This CDR3 has 14 amino acids. The germline CDR1 and CDR2 sequences are SEHNR and FQNEAQ (reference sequence). Trimming stripped 1 base from V and 4 bases from J, with 11 bases between. CDR3 nucleotides: TGTGCCAGCAGCTTAGAACTGTCGGGGTACGAGCAGTACTTC. Translated, it gives CASSLELSGYEQYF.

V usage is TRBV5-4 and J usage is TRBJ2-1; TRBD2 agrees at 12 bases. J was trimmed by 9 bases and V by 3 bases; bases with no gene match: 10. CDR3 size: 16 residues. The germline V gene encodes CDR1 SGHNT and CDR2 YYREEE (reference sequence). The CDR3 nucleotides read TGTGCCAGCAGCTGGACTAGCGGGATTACGGAGGGTGAGCAGTTCTTC. Translated: CASSWTSGITEGEQFF.

The chain combines TRBV10-3 with TRBJ2-7; 9 bases agree with TRBD1. With 0 bases clipped from V and 5 bases from J, the junction kept 20 bases outside the gene matches. The CDR3 extends over 20 amino acids. Germline loops: CDR1 ENHRY, CDR2 SYGVKD. The CDR3 DNA reads as TGTGCCATCAGTGAGTCCGACCTGGGGTGGAGACCGGGACAGGGAAACGAGCAGTACTTC. This encodes CAISESDLGWRPGQGNEQYF.

The chain recombines TRBV19 with TRBJ2-3; D not certain. The V gene's germline CDR1 is LNHDA and CDR2 SQIVND (reference sequence). V was trimmed by 1 base and J by 0 bases, leaving 8 bases between them. This CDR3 contains 15 residues. In DNA form, the CDR3 reads TGTGCCAGTAGTATAGGTGTTACTAGCACAGATACGCAGTATTTT. Its translation is CASSIGVTSTDTQYF.

The rearrangement joins TRBV30 to TRBJ2-3; TRBD1 might be the D (6 bases). The germline V gene has CDR1 GTSNPN and CDR2 SVGIG (reference sequence). This CDR3 is built from 14 residues. V shed 3 bases and J shed 0 bases, with 10 bases lying between them. In nucleotides, the CDR3 is TGTGCCTGGAGGTCCGGACAGAGCACAGATACGCAGTATTTT. Its protein is CAWRSGQSTDTQYF.

This chain uses TRBV12-5 with TRBJ2-7; 8 nucleotides agree with TRBD2. Trimming cost V 0 bases and J 6 bases; bases outside gene matches: 13. The germline CDR1 and CDR2 sequences are LGHNT and FRNRAP. This CDR3 region has 17 residues. DNA of the CDR3: TGTGCTAGTGGTTTGGTGGTGGGGCTAGCGGGCAACTCCGAGCAGTACTTC. Translation: CASGLVVGLAGNSEQYF.

V and J are TRBV11-3 and TRBJ2-5, with a possible D match to TRBD2 (6 bases). CDR1 is SGHNT, CDR2 YENEEA, per germline. This CDR3 region has 16 residues. V lost 3 bases, J lost 1 base, and 15 bases lay in between. The CDR3 region has the DNA TGTGCCAGCAGCTTCCTACTCGGCGGGGCCCAAGAGACCCAGTACTTC. This encodes CASSFLLGGAQETQYF.

The chain employs TRBV15 and TRBJ1-6; D gene ambiguous. V shed 1 base and J shed 11 bases, with 9 bases lying between them. Germline CDR1 LNHNV, CDR2 YYDKDF (reference sequence). There are 13 residues in the CDR3. The CDR3 is CATSRAGGTPLHF. DNA for the CDR3: TGTGCCACCAGCAGAGCGGGTGGTACACCCCTCCACTTT. Based on the CDR3 plus reference TRBV15 and TRBJ1-6, the full variable domain is DAMVIQNPRYQVTQFGKPVTLSCSQTLNHNVMYWYQQKSSQAPKLLFHYYDKDFNNEADTPDNFQSRRPNTSFCFLDIRSPGLGDTAMYLCATSRAGGTPLHFGNGTRLTVT.